This T cell receptor (beta chain) was captured in a study of cytomegalovirus exposure and HLA in healthy donors (dated by TCRdb to 2016 to 2017). Regarding the study in general: In an earlier analysis of approximately 500 of the donors, under 300 Gb of sequence data and 90 million to 120 million unique TCR beta sequences from 150 million to 200 million T cells were reported. Approximately 300 gigabases of sequencing data and roughly 81 million unique TCR sequences made up an early release that covered 500 to 700 HLA-typed donors. Of the roughly 400 genotyped donors, roughly 85% fell in the genetic ancestry cluster associated with self-reported Caucasian donors. The study aimed to test whether signatures of past pathogen exposure could be identified by cataloging public T cell receptors. The T cell repertoires of around 730 subjects were profiled by immunosequencing and related to cytomegalovirus serostatus. A separate validation cohort of 90 to 150 different subjects was used in addition to the approximately 610-subject first cohort. To predict cytomegalovirus infection status, the study brought together high-throughput TCR immunosequencing, statistical association of individual TCRs with disease status, and machine learning. To study patterns of TCR occurrence, a later analysis re-analyzed previously published TCR beta repertoires from more than 550 donors and added high-resolution HLA genotyping. Rather than drawing on any new phenotypic data, the later analysis identified candidate immune exposures from TCR beta sequences and the way those sequences occurred across donors. To decide whether each TCR beta V gene segment behaved as functional or pseudogenic, an earlier analysis of some 580 of the donors relied on high-throughput TCR beta sequencing. Donor age, sex, ethnicity and CMV serostatus were compiled together with the repertoire data. In a later genetic analysis, genome-wide SNP genotypes for about three fifths of the roughly 670 donors were used, and that subset was treated as a discovery cohort. Every discovery cohort repertoire had been produced on one sequencing platform. Class I and class II HLA loci were covered by the typing at four-digit resolution. The number of donors typed differed by locus, with roughly 620-640 for A, B, C, DRB1 and DQB1, around 560 for DQA1, over 600 for DPA1, and about 450 for DPB1. Several DR-DQ haplotypes were handled as single units for association and clustering because linkage in the cohort was strong. Across 300 to 500 genotyped donors of the cohort, an average of roughly 230,000 unique TCR beta nucleotide sequences per donor were sequenced, and roughly 17% of those sequences were non-productive. What the work shows at the level of the full study, not this receptor alone: Around 16 rarely observed V segments, including chromosome 9 orphons, were excluded from the earlier analysis of several hundred of the donors because counts were too low. The sequencing pipeline was judged likely to have produced a cluster of highly shared sequence variants as a technical artifact. Three of the identified cytomegalovirus-associated TCR beta chains were confirmed in vitro to be specific for cytomegalovirus antigens. The study listed 164 TCR beta chains as associated with cytomegalovirus. When HLA alleles, especially DR and DQ, strongly co-occurred, TCR associations were difficult to assign to individual alleles. This cohort had only TCR beta chains sequenced, and the lack of alpha or paired-chain data limited which features could be detected. The authors suggested that the approach could potentially be extended to other disease states and immunological phenotypes. The only immune exposure information available for the cohort was CMV serostatus. Because HLA typing was unavailable for some donors at each locus, only the typed subset was used in association tests. Linkage disequilibrium might explain the correlated functional status among segregating V segments, but an unknown experimental factor could not be excluded. A later genetic analysis reported fewer N-insertions in productive TCRs among donors in an Asian-associated ancestry cluster than the 666-donor mean. According to a later analysis, most CMV-associated TCR beta chains appeared to be HLA-restricted, and the HLA associations seemed to be driven largely by CMV exposure. In a later analysis, TCR association rates were found to vary across HLA loci, with the most associated TCRs seen for DRB1 alleles and the fewest for HLA-C alleles. An earlier analysis of around 500 of the donors showed that most TCR beta V segments appeared in productive rearrangements either about 90% or about 30% of the time, which broadly matched IMGT annotations. A further reported finding was that TCR beta sequences accurately predicted the HLA-A and HLA-B alleles for most subjects in the first cohort. A later analysis found that HLA-associated TCR beta chains were more clonally expanded and had lower generation probabilities than equally common non-associated chains. Specific HLA alleles were associated with over 15,000 TCR beta sequences at a false discovery rate of 0.05 in a later analysis. In both the original and validation cohorts, the classifier was reported to diagnose cytomegalovirus status with high specificity and sensitivity. In a later analysis, several top co-occurrence clusters were reported to appear linked to parvovirus B19, influenza, CMV and Epstein-Barr virus. The 87-base-pair reads could not distinguish some IMGT-functional V segments, including TRBV6-2 and TRBV6-3, so those segments were excluded. In a later genetic analysis, a missense DCLRE1C variant was associated with V-gene and J-gene trimming of TCR beta chains, and the association was replicated in an independent cohort. Sequencing depth was assumed to be roughly uniform across donors in the presence/absence analyses, though that assumption may not hold. Across donors, most TCR sequences were observed very rarely, whereas some public TCRs were present in many individuals.

The germline V gene (reference sequence) sets CDR1 to GTSNPN and CDR2 to SVGIG. The germline ends are 13 bases apart after V is trimmed by 0 bases and J by 8 bases. The CDR3 contains 14 residues, cysteine and phenylalanine counted. Only the CDR3 region is kept as DNA, spanning 42 bases read in frame from base 1. The library relied on the immunoSEQ multiplex PCR assay. For the multiplex PCR, a mixture combining 60 forward primers for TCR Vbeta segments and 13 reverse primers for TCR Jbeta segments was used. The CDR3 region of rearranged TCR beta genes was amplified from genomic DNA by a multiplex PCR assay. Amplified TCR beta libraries were sequenced as 87-base-pair reads on the Illumina HiSeq System. In the original analysis: A later analysis tallied 70 million to 100 million unique TCR beta chains across the 660 or so repertoires, and some 12 million of those chains were shared by two or more donors. Raw reads were error-corrected and collapsed into unique sequences with a nearest-neighbor algorithm that merged closely related sequences to remove PCR and sequencing errors. CDR3 sequences were aligned to IMGT reference sequences to assign V, D and J gene segments. For a sequence to be retained, at least a six-nucleotide match to both a V gene segment and a J gene segment was required. Rearrangements were called productive when the CDR3 lacked stop codons and stayed in frame with V and J; all others were non-productive. CDR3 was defined by IMGT convention, running from the second conserved V-encoded cysteine to the conserved J-encoded phenylalanine. The earlier analysis of some 580 of the donors excluded any sequence lacking an unambiguous match to a single V gene segment. In an earlier analysis of approximately 610 of the donors, V segments were called functional above 56.7% productive rearrangements and were called segregating when the between-donor standard deviation exceeded 5%. A statistical classification framework was built to diagnose cytomegalovirus status from the catalog of TCR beta chain sequences. A later analysis assigned V and J genes by comparing TCR nucleotide sequences with IMGT/GENE-DB human TR gene sequences. In a later analysis, CDR3 sequences and most-parsimonious VDJ recombination scenarios were assigned using the TCRdist pipeline. A later analysis defined each TCR beta chain by its CDR3 amino acid sequence plus V-gene family, and excluded reads lacking a unique V-gene family. In a later analysis, approximately 640 highly shared, low-generation-probability nucleotide sequences were removed to address suspected cross-contamination and a sequencing artifact. In a later analysis, a clonal expansion index for each public chain was calculated from normalized within-repertoire ranks of inferred template counts. Generation probabilities in a later analysis came from a VDJ recombination model fitted to out-of-frame rearrangements, and those results were checked against IGoR. In a later analysis, TCR-TCR, TCR-HLA and TCR-CMV co-occurrence was scored with hypergeometric tests, and a repertoire-size bias correction was applied to TCR pairs. A later analysis estimated false discovery rates by permuting HLA or CMV assignments 20 times. In a later analysis, co-occurring TCRs were grouped using DBSCAN, with TCRdist sequence similarity added in when clustering inside HLA-allele-positive subsets. Repertoires with fewer than 30,000 or more than 120,000 public chains were left out of co-occurrence clustering, as were five repertoires with anomalous nucleotide sharing. TCRdb holds this immuneACCESS table with in-frame rearrangements only. Some clones are missing; in checked studies, unresolved V genes explain under half, and the rest has no known cause. V and J calls plus clone size are reproduced from that table; the DNA served to infer D and trimming. Counted in this sample were fewer than 200,000 clones; approximately 78% of them appeared once. 0.96% of the sample is taken by the ten largest.

The cohort comprised 670 or so healthy bone marrow donors. All cohort members were sampled while nominally healthy, although unrecorded immune exposures were likely present. The donor tested CMV seropositive and was one of the 289 seropositive cohort members. A peripheral blood sample was collected from each donor, and TCR beta sequencing was performed on peripheral blood mononuclear cells. The Qiagen DNeasy Blood Extraction Kit was used to extract genomic DNA from the blood cell samples. Regarding this clone: The target of this receptor is not known. Base qualities are missing; no much larger clone stands one base away.

The sequence was collected from a girl aged 2 to 10 in good health and CMV-seropositive. The sample taken for sequencing was PBMCs. This chain joins TRBV30 to TRBJ1-4, and the D gene may be TRBD1, 6 bases matching. The DNA is TGTGCCTGGAGTGTAGGGGGGGAGATCGAAAAACTGTTTTTT. Its amino acids are CAWSVGGEIEKLFF. The CDR3, completed at both ends by the reference TRBV30 and TRBJ1-4 genes, gives the full variable domain SQTIHQWPATLVQPVGSPLSLECTVEGTSNPNLYWYRQAAGRGLQLLFYSVGIGQISSEVPQNLSASRPQDRQFILSSKKLLLSDSGFYLCAWSVGGEIEKLFFGSGTQLSVL.